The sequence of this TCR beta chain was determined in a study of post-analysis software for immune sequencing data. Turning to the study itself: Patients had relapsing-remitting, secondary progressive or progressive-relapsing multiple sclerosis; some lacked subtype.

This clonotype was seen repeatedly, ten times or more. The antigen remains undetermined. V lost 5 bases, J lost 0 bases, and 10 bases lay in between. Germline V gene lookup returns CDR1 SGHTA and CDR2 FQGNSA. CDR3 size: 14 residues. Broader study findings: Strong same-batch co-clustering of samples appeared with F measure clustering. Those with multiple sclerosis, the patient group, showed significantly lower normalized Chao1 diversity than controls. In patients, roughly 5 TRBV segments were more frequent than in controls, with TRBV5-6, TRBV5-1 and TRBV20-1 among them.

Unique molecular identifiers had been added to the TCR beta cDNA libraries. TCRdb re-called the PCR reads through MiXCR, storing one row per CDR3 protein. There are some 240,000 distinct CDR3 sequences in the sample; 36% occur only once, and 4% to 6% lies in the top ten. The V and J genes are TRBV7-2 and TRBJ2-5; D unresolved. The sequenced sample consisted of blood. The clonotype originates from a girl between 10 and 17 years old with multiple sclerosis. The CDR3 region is CASSRPSNQETQYF. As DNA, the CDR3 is TGTGCCAGCAGCCGACCGTCAAACCAAGAGACCCAGTACTTC.